The 25 T cell receptor beta chains reported below all come from one sample, sequenced in a study of T cells in Graves' hyperthyroidism and ophthalmopathy. Authors of the study amplified TCR beta CDR3 regions from RNA transcripts. Using the HTBI primer set, a first-round RT-PCR was run on the TCR CDR3. TCRdb passed the multiplex PCR reads through MiXCR, listing each CDR3 protein once. The table records about 640,000 distinct CDR3 sequences, 40% to 55% of them present only once. Material for sequencing was peripheral blood or thyroid tissue (not recorded which). These receptors all come from an adult man with Graves' disease, either hyperthyroidism or ophthalmopathy (not recorded which).

This sequence joins TRBV5-1 and TRBJ1-2, with D perhaps TRBD1 (6 bases). The ends were cut back, 2 bases at V and 0 bases at J, with 17 bases in the middle. CDR3 length: 17 amino acids. Germline V gives CDR1 SGHRS, CDR2 YFSETQ. The DNA of the CDR3 is TGCGCCAGCAGCTTACCGGGGGGCGGCGAAACTAACTATGGCTACACCTTC. Translating it yields CASSLPGGGETNYGYTF.

A few counts support this clonotype. The V call is TRBV7-6, the J call TRBJ2-7; D is unclear. Germline V gene sequence: CDR1 SGHVS, CDR2 FNYEAQ. This CDR3 spans 14 amino acids. V gave up 1 base and J gave up 2 bases, with 9 bases separating them. The CDR3 coding sequence is TGTGCCAGCAGCTTAGAGCCTGCTACCTACGAGCAGTACTTC. It yields the protein CASSLEPATYEQYF.

The chain employs TRBV24-1 and TRBJ1-4, with TRBD1 matching over 9 bases. The CDR3 loop spans 15 amino acids. The V gene's germline CDR1 is KGHDR and CDR2 SFDVKD. After removal of 4 bases from V and 4 bases from J, the junction contained 3 bases not matched to a gene. The CDR3: CATSDPGQGNEKLFF. In DNA form, the CDR3 reads TGTGCCACCAGTGACCCGGGACAGGGTAATGAAAAACTGTTTTTT.

This clonotype was detected many times. The rearrangement joins TRBV6-6 to TRBJ2-7; 10 bases map to TRBD2. The ends lost 7 bases at V and 4 bases at J; junction bases unmatched: 4. CDR1 is MNHNY, CDR2 SVGAGI, per germline (reference sequence). CDR3 size: 13 residues. CDR3 residues: CASMLAGAYEQYF. CDR3 bases: TGTGCCAGCATGCTAGCGGGGGCGTACGAGCAGTACTTC.

In its sample, this clonotype was seen many times. V is TRBV29-1 and J is TRBJ1-5, with 7 positions matching TRBD1. This CDR3 is 14 amino acids long. Germline-derived CDR1 and CDR2 are SQVTM and ANQGSEA. Germline trimming cut 6 bases from V and 0 bases from J; bases unmatched to any gene: 5. The CDR3 DNA reads as TGCAGCGTGGGGACAGACTATAGCAATCAGCCCCAGCATTTT. Protein: CSVGTDYSNQPQHF.

There are many counts of this clonotype. The chain has TRBV7-2 and TRBJ1-2; D may be TRBD1 (6 bases). The CDR3 spans 13 residues. CDR1 is SGHTA, CDR2 FQGNSA, per germline. The V end was cut by 5 bases, the J end by 8 bases, with 15 bases between. The CDR3 sequence: CASSADRFRGYTF. CDR3 nucleotides: TGTGCCAGCAGCGCGGACAGATTCCGAGGCTACACCTTC.

The chain employs TRBV7-9 and TRBJ2-5; 9 nucleotides match TRBD1. Germline values: CDR1 SEHNR, CDR2 FQNEAQ (reference sequence). V shed 5 bases, J shed 7 bases, and the junction held 14 bases outside the gene matches. CDR3 length: 16 residues. CDR3 amino acids: CASSLLGTGNGGTQYF. The CDR3 DNA is TGTGCCAGCAGCCTACTCGGGACAGGGAACGGTGGGACCCAGTACTTC.

This chain connects TRBV29-1 to TRBJ1-1, with D hard to call. CDR3 length: 16 amino acids. CDR1 is SQVTM and CDR2 is ANQGSEA in the germline V gene. With 4 bases removed from V and 2 bases from J, the gap between germline ends came to 20 bases. The DNA of the CDR3 is TGCAGCGTTGTGGATCCCCGAGGGTCTGGAAACACTGAAGCTTTCTTT. As protein: CSVVDPRGSGNTEAFF.

This chain connects TRBV20-1 to TRBJ2-7; 9 nucleotides align to TRBD2. The CDR3 is 15 residues long. The V segment lost 0 bases and the J segment 4 bases; nucleotides outside the gene matches: 7. Germline-derived CDR1 and CDR2 are DFQATT and SNEGSKA (reference sequence). The DNA of the CDR3 is TGCAGTGCTAGAGATGAAGAGCGGGGGGCGTACGAGCAGTACTTC. Translated: CSARDEERGAYEQYF.

The genes are TRBV2 and TRBJ1-2, with 7 nucleotides matching TRBD1. V lost 8 bases to trimming and J lost 0 bases; unmatched junction nucleotides: 9. CDR1 and CDR2 (germline): SNHLY, FYNNEI. This CDR3 has 15 amino acids. Written as DNA, the CDR3 is TGTGCCAGCGGGGGGGGACAGAGCTCTAACTATGGCTACACCTTC. Translated: CASGGGQSSNYGYTF.

A single count supports this clonotype. A much bigger clone sits one base away, suggesting this may be a read error. The chain is built from TRBV20-1 and TRBJ2-5, with no clear D. Germline CDR1 DFQATT, CDR2 SNEGSKA (reference sequence). There are 12 residues in the CDR3. This chain's CDR3 is CSASGIQKTQYF. The CDR3 nucleotides are TGCAGTGCTAGCGGAATCCAAAAGACCCAGTACTTC.

This clonotype was observed at least ten times. The V call is TRBV7-9, the J call TRBJ1-5; unclear D gene. Germline values: CDR1 SEHNR, CDR2 FQNEAQ (reference sequence). The length of the CDR3 is 13 residues. With 5 bases removed from V and 4 bases from J, the gap between germline ends came to 9 bases. CDR3 DNA: TGTGCCAGCAGCCGAGGAGTGAATCAGCCCCAGCATTTT. Its translation: CASSRGVNQPQHF.

This clonotype was seen at least ten times. The V gene is TRBV12-3 or TRBV12-4, the J gene TRBJ1-3; TRBD1 matches 7 bases. J was trimmed by 6 bases and V by 5 bases; bases with no gene match: 4. The CDR3 is 13 residues long. CDR3: CASSTGTANTIYF. CDR3 nucleotide sequence: TGTGCCAGCAGTACCGGGACAGCAAACACCATATATTTT.

This rearrangement joins TRBV2 to TRBJ1-5, with a weak D call TRBD1 (5 bases). Germline V CDR1 and CDR2: SNHLY, FYNNEI. This CDR3 region has 9 residues. The CDR3 nucleotides are TGTGCTGCACAGACAGACCAGCATTTT. It codes for CAAQTDQHF.

The chain couples TRBV13 to TRBJ1-5; possible D gene TRBD1, 5 bases. Trimming took off 0 bases at V and 7 bases at J, with 10 bases between the two ends. This CDR3 is 14 amino acids long. CDR1 is PRHDT, CDR2 FYEKMQ, per germline (reference sequence). The CDR3 here is CASSLGRGYQPQHF. The CDR3 DNA is TGTGCCAGCAGCTTAGGTCGGGGCTACCAGCCCCAGCATTTT.

CDR3 residues: CASSSQGGMNTEAFF. Here the CDR3 DNA reads TGTGCCAGCAGCTCCCAGGGAGGGATGAACACTGAAGCTTTCTTT. V gene TRBV7-9 combines with J gene TRBJ1-1; possible D gene TRBD1, 5 bases. Deletions cut 4 bases from V and 0 bases from J, with 12 bases between. The germline V gene encodes CDR1 SEHNR and CDR2 FQNEAQ (reference sequence). The CDR3 is 15 amino acids.

The CDR3 nucleotides are TGTGCCAGCAGCCAAGACGCGGATCGTTGGCGGGAAAAACTGTTTTTT. This translates into CASSQDADRWREKLFF. The chain carries TRBV7-3 and TRBJ1-4; no clear D gene. Germline V CDR1 and CDR2: SGHTA, FQGTGA. The CDR3 loop spans 16 amino acids. V dropped 5 bases and J dropped 8 bases, with 21 bases sitting between them.

V gene TRBV7-2 combines with J gene TRBJ1-4; no clear D. V dropped 5 bases and J dropped 8 bases, with 18 bases sitting between them. The germline V gene encodes CDR1 SGHTA and CDR2 FQGNSA. CDR3 length: 15 amino acids. CDR3 sequence reads: CASSLDGGLEEKLFF. CDR3 bases: TGTGCCAGCAGCCTTGACGGCGGGCTGGAGGAAAAACTGTTTTTT.

The V call is TRBV29-1, the J call TRBJ1-1, with 10 bases matching TRBD1. The germline gives CDR1 SQVTM, CDR2 ANQGSEA. Trimming at V came to 0 bases and at J to 7 bases, leaving 8 bases not matched to a gene. The CDR3 totals 15 residues. The CDR3 bases are TGCAGCGTTGAAGATGTCGGGACAGGGGCAGGTGAAGCTTTCTTT. Translating it yields CSVEDVGTGAGEAFF.

This clonotype was found many times. The chain joins TRBV2 to TRBJ1-2; D perhaps matches TRBD1 (6 bases). Germline CDR1 is SNHLY and CDR2 is FYNNEI. V gave up 6 bases and J gave up 0 bases, with 11 bases separating them. This CDR3 is built from 14 residues. The CDR3 here is CASSGQIPNYGYTF. The CDR3, as DNA: TGTGCCAGCAGCGGACAGATACCTAACTATGGCTACACCTTC.

The chain is built from TRBV5-1 and TRBJ2-7; 15 bases agree with TRBD2. The ends lost 3 bases at V and 6 bases at J; junction bases unmatched: 13. Germline values: CDR1 SGHRS, CDR2 YFSETQ. There are 18 residues in the CDR3. In DNA form, the CDR3 reads TGCGCCAGCAGCTCGTTGGGACTAGCGGGAGGAATTCTCTCCGAGCAGTACTTC. Its translation is CASSSLGLAGGILSEQYF.

The sample holds a few counts of this clonotype. The J gene is TRBJ1-4, the V gene TRBV19, with 7 nucleotides matching TRBD1. The CDR3 contains 12 residues. J gave up 6 bases and V 8 bases, and 3 bases lay outside the gene matches. Germline V gives CDR1 LNHDA, CDR2 SQIVND (reference sequence). This chain's CDR3 is CASGQVDEKLFF. The CDR3 DNA reads as TGTGCCAGTGGACAGGTCGATGAAAAACTGTTTTTT. Combining the CDR3 with reference TRBV19 and TRBJ1-4 gives the whole variable domain DGGITQSPKYLFRKEGQNVTLSCEQNLNHDAMYWYRQDPGQGLRLIYYSQIVNDFQKGDIAEGYSVSREKKESFPLTVTSAQKNPTAFYLCASGQVDEKLFFGSGTQLSVL.

This clonotype was detected many times. This chain connects TRBV7-2 to TRBJ2-7, with a possible D match to TRBD1 (5 bases). The CDR3 loop spans 15 amino acids. In germline, CDR1 is SGHTA, CDR2 FQGNSA. Trimming took 5 bases from V and 2 from J, leaving 16 bases between them. CDR3 nucleotide sequence: TGTGCCAGCAGCCCCTATCCCGGACAAGCCTACGAGCAGTACTTC. Its translation is CASSPYPGQAYEQYF.

The V call is TRBV7-2, the J call TRBJ1-1; D not resolved. Trimming shortened V by 5 bases and J by 0 bases, and 10 bases separated the two germline ends. The CDR3 covers 14 residues. Germline values: CDR1 SGHTA, CDR2 FQGNSA. As DNA, the CDR3 is TGTGCCAGCAGCATCCCCCGGGTGAACACTGAAGCTTTCTTT. Protein: CASSIPRVNTEAFF.

This clonotype was recorded a few times. V and J are TRBV2 and TRBJ2-7; D is perhaps TRBD2 (6 bases). V lost 6 bases and J 6 bases, leaving 15 bases between the germline ends. The CDR3 extends over 13 amino acids. Germline values: CDR1 SNHLY, CDR2 FYNNEI. The CDR3 region is CASSHSTGVEQYF. The CDR3 DNA reads as TGTGCCAGCAGCCATTCGACGGGGGTCGAGCAGTACTTC.